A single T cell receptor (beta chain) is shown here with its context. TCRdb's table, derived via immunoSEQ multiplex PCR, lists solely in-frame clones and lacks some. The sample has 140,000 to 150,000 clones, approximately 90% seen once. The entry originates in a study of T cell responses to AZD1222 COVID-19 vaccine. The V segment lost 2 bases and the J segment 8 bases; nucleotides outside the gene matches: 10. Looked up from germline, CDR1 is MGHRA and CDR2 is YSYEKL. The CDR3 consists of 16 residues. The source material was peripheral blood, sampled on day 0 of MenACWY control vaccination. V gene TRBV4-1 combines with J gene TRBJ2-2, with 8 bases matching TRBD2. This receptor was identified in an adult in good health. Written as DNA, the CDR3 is TGCGCCAGCAGCCAACCTTCAACTCGGGGGGGAGGGGAGCTGTTTTTT. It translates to CASSQPSTRGGGELFF.